This note documents a single T cell receptor beta chain sequence. What it recognizes is unknown. The germline gene is not matched at one end of the junction; a read error may be the cause. As originally analysed: Junction-only immunoSEQ data arrived without quality scores, meaning filtering differed. Assay used: immunoSEQ multiplex PCR; TCRdb lists only in-frame clones, some missing. Clonal size and the V and J genes are those of that table, whereas D and trimming came from the DNA. In the table there are millions of clones, just over 90% of which are singletons. This CDR3 spans 14 amino acids. Per the germline V gene, CDR1 is SEHNR and CDR2 is FQNEAQ (reference sequence). The source of the sample is a study of shared clonotypes between healthy human individuals. The overall study: Each donor had three CD4 naive, three CD4 memory, two CD8 naive and one CD8 memory plate.

Study results and caveats: Among non-shared clonotypes, generation probabilities were lower than among those shared by all four donors. Across a handful of donors, naive CD4 shared roughly 5.2%, naive CD8 more than 3%, memory CD4 roughly 2.1%, memory CD8 about 0.4%.

The source of this sequence is a man between 18 and 29 years old in good health. The sequenced material came from naive CD4+ T cells sorted from blood. Subset defined: CD45RA+ positively selected. V is TRBV7-9 and J is TRBJ2-7, with 9 bases that match TRBD2. The CDR3 coding sequence is TGTGCCAGCAGCATAGCGGGGGTCTCCTACGAGCAGTACTTC. It translates to CASSIAGVSYEQYF. The variable domain in full, completed from reference TRBV7-9 and TRBJ2-7, reads DTGVSQNPRHKITKRGQNVTFRCDPISEHNRLYWYRQTLGQGPEFLTYFQNEAQLEKSRLLSDRFSAERPKGSFSTLEIQRTEQGDSAMYLCASSIAGVSYEQYFGPGTRLTVT.